The source of this T cell receptor beta chain is a study of T cells after yellow fever vaccination. Points from the study as a whole: Most primary-vaccination clones recurred post-booster (roughly 96% CD4, roughly 90% CD8). Any FACS-sorted repertoire could hold abundant clonotypes that contaminate it from the bulk population.

Generation of TCR cDNA used 5'RACE template switching (which added a universal primer site and UMIs). TCRdb redid the calling of the 5' RACE reads with MiXCR, one entry per CDR3 protein. The profile shows under 95,000 distinct CDR3 sequences, 7.3% of them singletons. The length of the CDR3 is 16 residues. CDR1 is MDHEN and CDR2 is SYDVKM in the germline V gene. V trimming: 3 bases; J trimming: 3 bases; junction bases outside the gene matches: 7. This clonotype showed up many times. Antigen: not known. The chain employs TRBV28 and TRBJ1-5; 8 positions agree with TRBD1. The sample consisted of CD8+ T cells sorted from PBMCs, taken around 10 days after the first yellow fever vaccination. The source of this sequence is a man aged 18 to 35 who received the YFV17D yellow fever vaccine. CDR3 sequence: CASSFSGGYDNQPQHF. The CDR3, as DNA: TGTGCCAGCAGTTTTTCAGGGGGCTACGACAATCAGCCCCAGCATTTT.